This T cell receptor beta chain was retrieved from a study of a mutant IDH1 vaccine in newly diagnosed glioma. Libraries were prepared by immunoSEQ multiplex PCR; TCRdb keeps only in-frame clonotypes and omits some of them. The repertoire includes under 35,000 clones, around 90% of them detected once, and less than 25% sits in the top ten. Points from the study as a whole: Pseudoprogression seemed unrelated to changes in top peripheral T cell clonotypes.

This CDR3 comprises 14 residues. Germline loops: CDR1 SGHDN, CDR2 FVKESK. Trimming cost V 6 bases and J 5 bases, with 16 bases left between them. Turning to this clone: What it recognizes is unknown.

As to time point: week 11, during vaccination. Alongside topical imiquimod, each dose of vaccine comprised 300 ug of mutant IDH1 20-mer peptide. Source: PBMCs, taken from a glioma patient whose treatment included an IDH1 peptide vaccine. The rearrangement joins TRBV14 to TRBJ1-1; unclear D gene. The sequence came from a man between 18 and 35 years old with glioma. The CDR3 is CASRPAGPSTEAFF. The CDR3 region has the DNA TGTGCCAGCAGGCCCGCCGGACCGTCTACTGAAGCTTTCTTT.